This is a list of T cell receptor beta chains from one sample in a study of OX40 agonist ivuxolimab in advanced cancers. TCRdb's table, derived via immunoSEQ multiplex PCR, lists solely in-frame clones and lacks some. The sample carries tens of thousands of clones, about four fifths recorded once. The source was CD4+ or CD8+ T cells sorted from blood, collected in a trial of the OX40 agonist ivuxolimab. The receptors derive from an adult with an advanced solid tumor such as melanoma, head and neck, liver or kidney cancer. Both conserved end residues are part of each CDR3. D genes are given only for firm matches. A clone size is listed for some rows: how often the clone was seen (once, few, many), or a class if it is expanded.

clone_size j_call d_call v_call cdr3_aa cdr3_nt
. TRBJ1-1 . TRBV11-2 CASSTQDIYTEAFF TGTGCCAGCAGTACTCAGGACATCTACACTGAAGCTTTCTTT
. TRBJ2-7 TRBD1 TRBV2 CASSDRDRVYEQYF TGTGCCAGCAGTGACCGGGACAGGGTATACGAGCAGTACTTC
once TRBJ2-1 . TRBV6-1 CASSEDSTGTSYNEQFF TGTGCCAGCAGTGAAGACAGCACGGGTACCTCCTACAATGAGCAGTTCTTC
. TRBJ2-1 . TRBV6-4 CASSDSTGVSGRVYNEQFF TGTGCCAGCAGTGACTCGACAGGAGTTAGCGGGCGAGTGTACAATGAGCAGTTCTTC
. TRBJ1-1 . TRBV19 CASSFGLAIAFF TGTGCCAGTAGTTTCGGTCTGGCGATCGCTTTCTTT
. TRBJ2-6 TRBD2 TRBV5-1 CASSLELAGAGANVLTF TGCGCCAGCAGCTTGGAACTAGCGGGAGCCGGGGCCAACGTCCTGACTTTC
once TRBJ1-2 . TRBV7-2 CASSLGTSPGYGYTF TGTGCCAGCAGCTTAGGGACCTCTCCAGGCTATGGCTACACCTTC
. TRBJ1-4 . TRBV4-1 CASSPGYDWEKLFF TGCGCCAGCAGCCCGGGGTATGATTGGGAAAAACTGTTTTTT
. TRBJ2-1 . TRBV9 CASSGTNPNNEQFF TGTGCCAGCAGCGGGACCAATCCAAACAATGAGCAGTTCTTC
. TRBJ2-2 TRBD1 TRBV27 CASSWAGGGELFF TGTGCCAGCAGTTGGGCAGGGGGCGGGGAGCTGTTTTTT
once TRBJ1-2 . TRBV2 CASRDWSESIYGYTF TGTGCCAGCAGGGACTGGTCAGAAAGTATCTATGGCTACACCTTC
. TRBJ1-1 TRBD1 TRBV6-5 CASSYSVDRGEAFF TGTGCCAGCAGTTACTCCGTGGACAGGGGTGAAGCTTTCTTT
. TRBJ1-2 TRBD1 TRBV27 CDSSFTWGTGDGYTF TGTGACAGCAGTTTTACTTGGGGGACAGGGGATGGCTACACCTTC
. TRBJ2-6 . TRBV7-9 CASSLEFSGANVLTF TGTGCCAGCAGCTTAGAATTCTCTGGGGCCAACGTCCTGACTTTC
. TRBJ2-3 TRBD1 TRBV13 CASSDRQGSTDTQYF TGTGCCAGCAGCGATAGACAGGGGAGCACAGATACGCAGTATTTT
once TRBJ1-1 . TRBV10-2 CASSGSSGTEAFF TGCGCTTCTTCCGGTAGTTCGGGCACTGAAGCTTTCTTT
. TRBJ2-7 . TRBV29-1 CSVELSYEQYF TGCAGCGTTGAGTTGTCCTACGAGCAGTACTTC
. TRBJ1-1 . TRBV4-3 CASSQDLGYTEAFF TGCGCCAGCAGCCAAGATTTGGGGTACACTGAAGCTTTCTTT
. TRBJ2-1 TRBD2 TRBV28 CASREERGGNFNEQFF TGTGCCAGCAGGGAGGAGCGGGGGGGCAATTTTAATGAGCAGTTCTTC
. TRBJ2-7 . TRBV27 CASSVGDRVEQYF TGTGCCAGCAGTGTAGGGGACCGGGTGGAGCAGTACTTC
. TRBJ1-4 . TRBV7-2 CASSLRGALEEKLFF TGTGCCAGCAGCTTACGAGGGGCTCTAGAAGAAAAACTGTTTTTT
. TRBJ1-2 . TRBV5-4 CASSGGPNNYGYTF TGTGCCAGCTCTGGGGGACCCAATAACTATGGCTACACCTTC
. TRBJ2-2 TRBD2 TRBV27 CASNGGAGGLGELFF TGTGCCAGCAACGGGGGAGCGGGAGGACTCGGGGAGCTGTTTTTT
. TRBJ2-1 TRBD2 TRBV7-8 CASNAYAGVSYNEQFF TGTGCCAGCAACGCTTATGCGGGAGTATCCTACAATGAGCAGTTCTTC
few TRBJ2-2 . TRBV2 CASSPLASGELFF TGTGCCAGCAGCCCTCTAGCGTCCGGGGAGCTGTTTTTT
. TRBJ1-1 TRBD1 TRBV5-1 CASSLNIQGVRGTEAFF TGCGCCAGCAGCTTGAACATCCAGGGGGTTAGAGGCACTGAAGCTTTCTTT
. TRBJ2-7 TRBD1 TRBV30 CAWSYGMGTGLYEQYF TGTGCCTGGAGTTACGGCATGGGGACAGGGTTATACGAGCAGTACTTC
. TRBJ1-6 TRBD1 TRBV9 CASSDQGGNSPLHF TGTGCCAGCAGCGATCAGGGGGGTAATTCACCCCTCCACTTT